These 22 T cell receptor beta chains were all obtained from the same sample, sequenced in a study of T cells in Graves' hyperthyroidism and ophthalmopathy. Amplification yielded TCR beta CDR3 regions, with RNA transcripts as the source. HTBI primers were employed in a first-round RT-PCR of the TCR CDR3. TCRdb re-called the multiplex PCR reads through MiXCR, storing one row per CDR3 protein. In the table there are roughly 420,000 distinct CDR3 sequences, around 14% of which are singletons. Sequenced: blood. These receptors originate from a woman between 18 and 30 years old with Graves' hyperthyroidism.

This clonotype was observed many times. The chain carries TRBV20-1 and TRBJ2-7; a possible D gene is TRBD1 (5 bases). The CDR3 has 14 amino acids. V was clipped by 2 bases and J by 0 bases, with 11 bases between them. The germline V gene encodes CDR1 DFQATT and CDR2 SNEGSKA (reference sequence). DNA for the CDR3: TGCAGTGCTAGAATCAGGGTGAGCTCCTACGAGCAGTACTTC. Protein sequence: CSARIRVSSYEQYF.

The chain has TRBV18 and TRBJ1-5; 7 nucleotides agree with TRBD1. V shed 3 bases, J shed 3 bases, and the junction held 5 bases outside the gene matches. This CDR3 is 15 amino acids long. Germline CDR1 reads KGHSH; CDR2 reads LQKENI. The CDR3 loop reads CASSPGDSTNQPQHF. DNA of the CDR3: TGTGCCAGCTCACCCGGGGACAGCACCAATCAGCCCCAGCATTTT.

This clonotype was recorded many times. The J gene is TRBJ1-1, the V gene TRBV18; the D gene is possibly TRBD1 (5 bases). The V end was cut by 6 bases, the J end by 3 bases, with 14 bases between. The germline V gene has CDR1 KGHSH and CDR2 LQKENI. This CDR3 comprises 14 residues. For the CDR3, the DNA is TGTGCCAGCTCCCAATCACAGGAGTACACTGAAGCTTTCTTT. Encoded protein: CASSQSQEYTEAFF.

The sample holds many counts of this clonotype. This chain uses TRBV28 with TRBJ2-3; 7 nucleotides match TRBD2. This CDR3 spans 14 amino acids. Losses at the gene ends were 6 bases for V and 0 bases for J; bases not matched to a gene: 3. The germline CDR1 and CDR2 sequences are MDHEN and SYDVKM. The CDR3 DNA reads TGTGCCAGCAGCCGGGACTATAGCACAGATACGCAGTATTTT. The encoded protein is CASSRDYSTDTQYF.

This clonotype was seen a few times. This CDR3 is CASSARGAKNIQYF. Written as DNA, the CDR3 is TGTGCCAGCAGCGCCCGGGGAGCCAAAAACATTCAGTACTTC. The V call is TRBV9, the J call TRBJ2-4, with D maybe TRBD2 (5 bases). CDR3 length equals 14 residues. CDR1 is SGDLS, CDR2 YYNGEE, per germline. V lost 3 bases, J lost 0 bases, and 7 bases lay in between.

This clonotype was seen many times. The chain combines TRBV6-1 with TRBJ1-4; D gene ambiguous. There are 14 residues in the CDR3. Germline CDR1 and CDR2: MNHNS and SASEGT. V was shortened by 8 bases and J by 8 bases, with 18 bases between the two germline ends. CDR3 in DNA: TGTGCCAGCCTCACCGGACCACGGGCCGAAAAACTGTTTTTT. Translation gives CASLTGPRAEKLFF.

This clonotype has just a few counts. This rearrangement joins TRBV18 to TRBJ2-1, with D hard to call. Looked up from germline, CDR1 is KGHSH and CDR2 is LQKENI. V gave up 4 bases and J gave up 5 bases, with 9 bases separating them. This CDR3 has 13 amino acids. DNA for the CDR3: TGTGCCAGCTCACGGTGGGTAGACAATGAGCAGTTCTTC. Residues: CASSRWVDNEQFF.

This clonotype showed up just a few times. The rearrangement links TRBV4-1 to TRBJ1-2; unclear D gene. This CDR3 has 11 residues. V was trimmed by 1 base and J by 10 bases, leaving 7 bases between them. The germline V gene encodes CDR1 MGHRA and CDR2 YSYEKL. The CDR3 protein is CASSQALFYTF. CDR3 DNA: TGCGCCAGCAGCCAAGCCCTGTTCTACACCTTC.

Many counts were recorded for this clonotype. CDR3 sequence: CASSSPGQGILGEQYF. CDR3 nucleotides: TGTGCCAGCAGTTCACCGGGACAGGGTATCCTGGGCGAGCAGTACTTC. This chain joins TRBV28 and TRBJ2-7, with TRBD1 identical over 9 bases. Germline CDR1 is MDHEN and CDR2 is SYDVKM. The CDR3 totals 16 residues. With V trimmed by 4 bases and J by 6 bases, 13 bases remained unmatched.

This clonotype has at least ten counts. CDR3 region: CASRTGTQTYEQYF. DNA of the CDR3: TGTGCCAGCAGGACCGGGACACAAACCTACGAGCAGTACTTC. The chain recombines TRBV7-2 with TRBJ2-7; tentatively, D is TRBD1 (6 bases). CDR1 SGHTA and CDR2 FQGNSA come from the germline V gene. The germline V and J ends were trimmed by 6 bases and 2 bases, with 14 bases remaining between them. The CDR3 is 14 residues long. The complete variable domain, with remaining parts taken from reference TRBV7-2 and TRBJ2-7, reads GAGVSQSPSNKVTEKGKDVELRCDPISGHTALYWYRQSLGQGLEFLIYFQGNSAPDKSGLPSDRFSAERTGGSVSTLTIQRTQQEDSAVYLCASRTGTQTYEQYFGPGTRLTVT.

The V and J genes are TRBV6-1 and TRBJ2-5; 7 bases match TRBD1. The germline CDR1 and CDR2 sequences are MNHNS and SASEGT. This CDR3 comprises 12 residues. Trimming at V came to 3 bases and at J to 6 bases, leaving 1 base not matched to a gene. CDR3 amino acids: CASSETGKTQYF. The CDR3 DNA is TGTGCCAGCAGTGAGACAGGGAAGACCCAGTACTTC.

This clonotype was seen just once. The chain combines TRBV5-1 with TRBJ2-5, with a tentative D call TRBD2 (7 bases). The ends were cut back, 5 bases at V and 4 bases at J, with 18 bases in the middle. This CDR3 spans 15 amino acids. Germline values: CDR1 SGHRS, CDR2 YFSETQ. CDR3 nucleotide sequence: TGCGCCAGCAGTTTAGGGGGGGCACGAGGAGAGACCCAGTACTTC. This sequence encodes CASSLGGARGETQYF. Supplemented by reference TRBV5-1 and TRBJ2-5, the full variable domain reads KAGVTQTPRYLIKTRGQQVTLSCSPISGHRSVSWYQQTPGQGLQFLFEYFSETQRNKGNFPGRFSGRQFSNSRSEMNVSTLELGDSALYLCASSLGGARGETQYFGPGTRLLVL.

This clonotype was seen ten or more times. The rearrangement uses TRBV13 and TRBJ2-7; TRBD2 matches 11 bases. The germline CDR1 and CDR2 sequences are PRHDT and FYEKMQ (reference sequence). The CDR3 has 19 amino acids. V gave up 5 bases and J gave up 4 bases; unmatched junction bases: 19. CDR3: CASSPRRQGSRLAGYEQYF. DNA for the CDR3: TGTGCCAGCAGCCCACGGCGACAGGGATCGCGACTAGCGGGATACGAGCAGTACTTC.

This clonotype was counted between two and nine times. This chain links TRBV9 with TRBJ2-6; D is undetermined. Deletions cut 0 bases from V and 11 bases from J, with 3 bases between. Germline loops: CDR1 SGDLS, CDR2 YYNGEE. The CDR3 has 11 residues. CDR3 bases: TGTGCCAGCAGCGTAGGGGACGTCCTGACTTTC. Its translation: CASSVGDVLTF.

This clonotype showed up many times. The chain combines TRBV30 with TRBJ1-6, with D unclear. V was clipped by 2 bases and J by 2 bases, with 13 bases between them. Germline loops: CDR1 GTSNPN, CDR2 SVGIG (reference sequence). This CDR3 comprises 16 residues. The CDR3 bases are TGTGCCTGGAGTCAACCTCGTGGGGCCTATAATTCACCCCTCCACTTT. Translation: CAWSQPRGAYNSPLHF. Full variable domain (outside the CDR3, taken from reference TRBV30 and TRBJ1-6): SQTIHQWPATLVQPVGSPLSLECTVEGTSNPNLYWYRQAAGRGLQLLFYSVGIGQISSEVPQNLSASRPQDRQFILSSKKLLLSDSGFYLCAWSQPRGAYNSPLHFGNGTRLTVT.

This clonotype appeared a few times. V and J are TRBV30 and TRBJ1-6, with no clear D. CDR3 length equals 15 residues. CDR1 and CDR2 (germline): GTSNPN, SVGIG (reference sequence). Trimming took 0 bases from V and 8 from J, leaving 14 bases between them. CDR3 DNA: TGTGCCTGGAGTGTCGGACGGGCATCATATTCACCCCTCCACTTT. Translated: CAWSVGRASYSPLHF.

As regards this clonotype: Its ends do not fully match the called genes, so a read error is possible. V usage is TRBV12-3 or TRBV12-4 and J usage is TRBJ1-4, with no clear D. CDR3 length: 13 residues. The CDR3 reads CASSLSSGERLFF. The CDR3 DNA is TGTGCCAGCAGTTTAAGTAGCGGTGAAAGACTGTTTTTT.

This clonotype was picked up a small number of times. The CDR3 here is CASSQERSSRGRQGNEKLFF. The DNA of the CDR3 is TGTGCCAGCAGCCAAGAGAGGTCCAGCCGGGGCCGTCAGGGCAATGAAAAACTGTTTTTT. The rearrangement uses TRBV14 and TRBJ1-4; the D gene is possibly TRBD1 (5 bases). Germline V gives CDR1 SGHDN, CDR2 FVKESK. With 0 bases removed from V and 5 bases from J, the gap between germline ends came to 25 bases. This CDR3 contains 20 residues.

Many counts were recorded for this clonotype. The chain recombines TRBV28 with TRBJ1-4, with 7 bases identical to TRBD1. CDR1 and CDR2 (germline): MDHEN, SYDVKM. The junction had 9 bases not matched to a gene; V was cut back by 5 bases and J by 3 bases. The CDR3 totals 16 residues. The CDR3 loop reads CASSASGTVSNEKLFF. In DNA form, the CDR3 reads TGTGCCAGCAGTGCATCCGGGACAGTCTCTAATGAAAAACTGTTTTTT.

Of note for this clonotype: A much bigger clone sits one base away, suggesting this may be a read error. This rearrangement joins TRBV12-3 or TRBV12-4 to TRBJ2-2; 7 bases match TRBD1. This CDR3 has 15 residues. CDR3 amino acids: CASSLGDRYTRELFF. CDR3 sequence (DNA): TGTGCCAGCAGTTTAGGGGACAGATACACCAGGGAGCTGTTTTTT.

This clonotype was seen a handful of times. This chain links TRBV25-1 with TRBJ2-5, with TRBD2 as a possible D gene (7 bases). The CDR3 has 14 residues. V gave up 7 bases and J gave up 5 bases, with 17 bases separating them. Germline-derived CDR1 and CDR2 are MGHDK and SYGVNS. This CDR3 is CASTAGASGETQYF. For the CDR3, the DNA is TGTGCCAGCACGGCGGGGGCGAGCGGCGAGACCCAGTACTTC.

This clonotype was recorded at least ten times. J is TRBJ1-5 and V is TRBV18; D call uncertain. The germline V and J ends were trimmed by 4 bases and 1 base, with 8 bases remaining between them. The CDR3 covers 14 residues. The V gene's germline CDR1 is KGHSH and CDR2 LQKENI. CDR3 DNA sequence: TGTGCCAGCTCACGGCGAGACAGCAATCAGCCCCAGCATTTT. Protein: CASSRRDSNQPQHF.